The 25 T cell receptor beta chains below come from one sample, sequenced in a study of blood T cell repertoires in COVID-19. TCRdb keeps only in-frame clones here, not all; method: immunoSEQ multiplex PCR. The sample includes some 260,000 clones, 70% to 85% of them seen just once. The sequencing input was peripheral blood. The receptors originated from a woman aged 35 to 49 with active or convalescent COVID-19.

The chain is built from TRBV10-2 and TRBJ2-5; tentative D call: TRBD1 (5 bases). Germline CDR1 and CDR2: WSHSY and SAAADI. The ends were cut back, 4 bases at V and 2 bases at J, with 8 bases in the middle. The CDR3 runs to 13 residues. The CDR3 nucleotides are TGCGCCAGCAGTGGACAGCCTCAAGAGACCCAGTACTTC. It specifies CASSGQPQETQYF.

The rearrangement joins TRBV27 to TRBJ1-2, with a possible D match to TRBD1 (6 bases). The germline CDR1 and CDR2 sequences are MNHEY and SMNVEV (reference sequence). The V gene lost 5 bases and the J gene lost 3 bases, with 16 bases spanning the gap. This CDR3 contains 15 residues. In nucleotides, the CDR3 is TGTGCCAGCAGTGAGACAAGGGGGAGATACTATGGCTACACCTTC. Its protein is CASSETRGRYYGYTF.

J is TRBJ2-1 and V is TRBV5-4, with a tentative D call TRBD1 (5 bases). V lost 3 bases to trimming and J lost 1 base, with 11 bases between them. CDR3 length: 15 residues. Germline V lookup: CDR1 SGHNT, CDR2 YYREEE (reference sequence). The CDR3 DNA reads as TGTGCCAGCAGCTCGGGCAGGGAATCCTACAATGAGCAGTTCTTC. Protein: CASSSGRESYNEQFF. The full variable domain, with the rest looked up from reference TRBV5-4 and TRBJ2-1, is ETGVTQSPTHLIKTRGQQVTLRCSSQSGHNTVSWYQQALGQGPQFIFQYYREEENGRGNFPPRFSGLQFPNYSSELNVNALELDDSALYLCASSSGRESYNEQFFGPGTRLTVL.

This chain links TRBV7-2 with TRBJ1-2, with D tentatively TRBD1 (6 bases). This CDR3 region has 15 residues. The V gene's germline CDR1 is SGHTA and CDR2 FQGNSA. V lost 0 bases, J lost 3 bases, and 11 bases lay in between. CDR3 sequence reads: CASSLASGADYGYTF. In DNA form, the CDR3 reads TGTGCCAGCAGCTTAGCGTCAGGGGCCGACTATGGCTACACCTTC.

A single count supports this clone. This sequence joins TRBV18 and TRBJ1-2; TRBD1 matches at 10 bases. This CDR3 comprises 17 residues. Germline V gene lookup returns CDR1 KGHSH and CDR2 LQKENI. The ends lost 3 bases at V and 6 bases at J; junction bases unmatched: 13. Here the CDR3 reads CASSPFRDRGFENGYTF. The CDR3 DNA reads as TGTGCCAGCTCACCGTTTCGGGACAGGGGTTTTGAAAATGGCTACACCTTC.

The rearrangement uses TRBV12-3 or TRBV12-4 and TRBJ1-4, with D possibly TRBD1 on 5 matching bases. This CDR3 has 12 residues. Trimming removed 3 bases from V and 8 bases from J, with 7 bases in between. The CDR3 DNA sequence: TGTGCCAGCAGTTTCCGGGGGGAAAAACTGTTTTTT. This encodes CASSFRGEKLFF.

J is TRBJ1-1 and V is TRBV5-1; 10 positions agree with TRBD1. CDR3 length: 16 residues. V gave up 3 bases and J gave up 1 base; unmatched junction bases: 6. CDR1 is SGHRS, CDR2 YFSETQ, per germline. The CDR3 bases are TGCGCCAGCAGCTCCGGGACAGGGGTTGGGAACACTGAAGCTTTCTTT. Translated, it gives CASSSGTGVGNTEAFF. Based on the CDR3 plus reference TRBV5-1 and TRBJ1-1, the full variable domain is KAGVTQTPRYLIKTRGQQVTLSCSPISGHRSVSWYQQTPGQGLQFLFEYFSETQRNKGNFPGRFSGRQFSNSRSEMNVSTLELGDSALYLCASSSGTGVGNTEAFFGQGTRLTVV.

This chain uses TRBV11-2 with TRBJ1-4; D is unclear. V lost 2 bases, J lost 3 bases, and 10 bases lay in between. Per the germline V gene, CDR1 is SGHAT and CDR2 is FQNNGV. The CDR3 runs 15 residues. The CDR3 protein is CASSLRPGSNEKLFF. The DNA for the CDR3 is TGTGCCAGCAGCTTACGACCAGGATCTAATGAAAAACTGTTTTTT.

The CDR3 here is CATSTGRSESPLHF. As DNA, the CDR3 is TGTGCCACTTCGACAGGCCGGAGCGAATCACCCCTCCACTTT. The chain has TRBV19 and TRBJ1-6, with a weak D call TRBD1 (6 bases). The CDR3 has 14 amino acids. Germline V lookup: CDR1 LNHDA, CDR2 SQIVND (reference sequence). Trimming took off 10 bases at V and 10 bases at J, with 20 bases between the two ends. The full variable domain, with the rest looked up from reference TRBV19 and TRBJ1-6, is DGGITQSPKYLFRKEGQNVTLSCEQNLNHDAMYWYRQDPGQGLRLIYYSQIVNDFQKGDIAEGYSVSREKKESFPLTVTSAQKNPTAFYLCATSTGRSESPLHFGNGTRLTVT.

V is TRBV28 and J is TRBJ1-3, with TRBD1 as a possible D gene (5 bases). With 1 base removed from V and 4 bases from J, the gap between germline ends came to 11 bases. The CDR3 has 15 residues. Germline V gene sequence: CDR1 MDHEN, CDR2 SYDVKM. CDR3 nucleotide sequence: TGTGCCAGCAGTTTATCCCCACAGGAGGGAAACACCATATATTTT. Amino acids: CASSLSPQEGNTIYF. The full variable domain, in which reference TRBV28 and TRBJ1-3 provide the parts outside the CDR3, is DVKVTQSSRYLVKRTGEKVFLECVQDMDHENMFWYRQDPGLGLRLIYFSYDVKMKEKGDIPEGYSVSREKKERFSLILESASTNQTSMYLCASSLSPQEGNTIYFGEGSWLTVV.

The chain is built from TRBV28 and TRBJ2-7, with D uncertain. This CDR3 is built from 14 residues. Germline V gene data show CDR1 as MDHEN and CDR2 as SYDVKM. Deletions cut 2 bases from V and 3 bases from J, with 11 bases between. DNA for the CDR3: TGTGCCAGCAGTTTAACCAACTCCCGCTACGAGCAGTACTTC. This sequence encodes CASSLTNSRYEQYF.

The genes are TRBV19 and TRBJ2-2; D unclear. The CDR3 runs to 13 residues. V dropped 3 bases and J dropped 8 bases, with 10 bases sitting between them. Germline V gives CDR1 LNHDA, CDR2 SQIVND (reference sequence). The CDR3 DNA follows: TGTGCCAGTAGTATTATCTTACAGGGGGAGCTGTTTTTT. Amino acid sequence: CASSIILQGELFF.

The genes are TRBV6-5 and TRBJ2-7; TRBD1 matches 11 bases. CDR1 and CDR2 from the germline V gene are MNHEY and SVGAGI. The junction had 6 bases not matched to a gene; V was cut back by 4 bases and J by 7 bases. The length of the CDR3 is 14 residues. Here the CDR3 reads CASSLGQGDFEQYV. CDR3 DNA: TGTGCCAGCAGTTTGGGACAGGGGGATTTTGAGCAGTACGTC.

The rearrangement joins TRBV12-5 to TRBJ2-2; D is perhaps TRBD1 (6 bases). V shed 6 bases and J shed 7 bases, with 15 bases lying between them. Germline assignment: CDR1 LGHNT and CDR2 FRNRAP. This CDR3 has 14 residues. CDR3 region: CASGATGTGGELFF. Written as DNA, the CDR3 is TGTGCTAGTGGGGCTACAGGGACGGGCGGGGAGCTGTTTTTT.

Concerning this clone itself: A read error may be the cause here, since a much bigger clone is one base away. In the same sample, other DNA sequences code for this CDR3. The CDR3 is CASRRSNQPQHF. Written as DNA, the CDR3 is TGTGCCAGCAGGCGTAGCAATCAGCCCCAGCATTTT. This chain joins TRBV2 and TRBJ1-5, with D unresolved. Looked up from germline, CDR1 is SNHLY and CDR2 is FYNNEI. The CDR3 is made up of 12 amino acids. V lost 6 bases to trimming and J lost 0 bases, with 3 bases between them.

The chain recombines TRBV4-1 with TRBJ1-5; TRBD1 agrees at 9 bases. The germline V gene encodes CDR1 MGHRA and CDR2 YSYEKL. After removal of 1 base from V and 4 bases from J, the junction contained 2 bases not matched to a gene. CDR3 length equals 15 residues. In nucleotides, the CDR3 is TGCGCCAGCAGCCAAGGACAGGGGGTTAATCAGCCCCAGCATTTT. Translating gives CASSQGQGVNQPQHF.

The chain's CDR3 is CASSFSRGTEAFF. The DNA of the CDR3 is TGTGCCAGCAGTTTTTCTAGGGGGACTGAAGCTTTCTTT. The V gene is TRBV28, the J gene TRBJ1-1, with D possibly matching TRBD1 (6 bases). V was shortened by 3 bases and J by 5 bases, with 10 bases between the two germline ends. Germline assignment: CDR1 MDHEN and CDR2 SYDVKM. This CDR3 contains 13 residues. Full variable domain (outside the CDR3, taken from reference TRBV28 and TRBJ1-1): DVKVTQSSRYLVKRTGEKVFLECVQDMDHENMFWYRQDPGLGLRLIYFSYDVKMKEKGDIPEGYSVSREKKERFSLILESASTNQTSMYLCASSFSRGTEAFFGQGTRLTVV.

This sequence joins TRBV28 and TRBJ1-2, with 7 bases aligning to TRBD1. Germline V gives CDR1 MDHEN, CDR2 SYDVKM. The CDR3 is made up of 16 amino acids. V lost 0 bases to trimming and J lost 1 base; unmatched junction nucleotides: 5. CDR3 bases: TGTGCCAGCAGTTTATGGGAGGGGGCTGGTAACTATGGCTACACCTTC. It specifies CASSLWEGAGNYGYTF.

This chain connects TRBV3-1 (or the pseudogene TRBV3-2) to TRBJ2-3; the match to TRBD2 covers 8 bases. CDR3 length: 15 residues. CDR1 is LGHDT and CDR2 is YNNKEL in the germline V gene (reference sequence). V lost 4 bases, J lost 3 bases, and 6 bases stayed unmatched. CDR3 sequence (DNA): TGTGCCAGCAGCCCGGGGCGGGGGGTAACAGATACGCAGTATTTT. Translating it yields CASSPGRGVTDTQYF.

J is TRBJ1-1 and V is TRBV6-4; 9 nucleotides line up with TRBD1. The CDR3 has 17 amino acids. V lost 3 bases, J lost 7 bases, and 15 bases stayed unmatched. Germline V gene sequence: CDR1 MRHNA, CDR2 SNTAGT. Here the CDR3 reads CASSDWEVGQGVGEAFF. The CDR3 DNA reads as TGTGCCAGCAGTGATTGGGAGGTGGGACAGGGCGTGGGTGAAGCTTTCTTT.

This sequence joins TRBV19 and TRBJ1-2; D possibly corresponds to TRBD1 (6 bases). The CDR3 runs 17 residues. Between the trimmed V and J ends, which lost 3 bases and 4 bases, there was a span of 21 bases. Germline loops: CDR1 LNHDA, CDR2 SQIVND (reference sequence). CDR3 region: CASSILSRWRRGYGYTF. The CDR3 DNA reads TGTGCCAGTAGTATCCTATCCCGATGGCGCAGGGGCTATGGCTACACCTTC.

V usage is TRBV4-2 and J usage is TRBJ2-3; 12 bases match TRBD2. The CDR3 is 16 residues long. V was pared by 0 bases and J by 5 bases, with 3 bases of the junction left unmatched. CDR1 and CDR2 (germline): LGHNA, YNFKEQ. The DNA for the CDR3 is TGTGCCAGCAGCCAAGAGTGGACTAGCGGGGTAGATACGCAGTATTTT. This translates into CASSQEWTSGVDTQYF.

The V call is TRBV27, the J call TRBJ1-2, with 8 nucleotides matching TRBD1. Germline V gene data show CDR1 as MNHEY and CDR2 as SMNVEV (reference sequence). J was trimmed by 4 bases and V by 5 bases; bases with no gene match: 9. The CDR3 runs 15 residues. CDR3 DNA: TGTGCCAGCAGTAGCTCCGGGACAGGATTCTATGGCTACACCTTC. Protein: CASSSSGTGFYGYTF.

The chain's CDR3 is CSVEAPGTNTDTQYF. The CDR3 DNA reads TGCAGCGTTGAAGCTCCCGGGACTAACACAGATACGCAGTATTTT. The chain couples TRBV29-1 to TRBJ2-3; 7 bases agree with TRBD2. The junction had 6 bases not matched to a gene; V was cut back by 1 base and J by 2 bases. CDR1 is SQVTM, CDR2 ANQGSEA, per germline. The CDR3 contains 15 residues.

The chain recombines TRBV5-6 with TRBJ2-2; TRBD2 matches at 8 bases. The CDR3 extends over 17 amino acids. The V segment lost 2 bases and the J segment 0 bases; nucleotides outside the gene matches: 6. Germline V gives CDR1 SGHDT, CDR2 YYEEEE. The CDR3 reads CASSLPRGGPNTGELFF. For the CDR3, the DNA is TGTGCCAGCAGCTTACCACGGGGGGGGCCGAACACCGGGGAGCTGTTTTTT.